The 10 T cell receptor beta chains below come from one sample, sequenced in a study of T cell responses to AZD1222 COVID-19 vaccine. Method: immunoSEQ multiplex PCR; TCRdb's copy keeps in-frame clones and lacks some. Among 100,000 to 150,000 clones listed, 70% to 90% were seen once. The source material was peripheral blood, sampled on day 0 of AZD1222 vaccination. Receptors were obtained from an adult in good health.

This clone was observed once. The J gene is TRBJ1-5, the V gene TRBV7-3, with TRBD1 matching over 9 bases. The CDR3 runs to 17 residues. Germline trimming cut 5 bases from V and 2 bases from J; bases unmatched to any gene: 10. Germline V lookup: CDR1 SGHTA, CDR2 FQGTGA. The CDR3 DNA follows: TGTGCCAGCAGCCCAAACCTCCGGGACAGGGGCAATCAGCCCCAGCATTTT. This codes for CASSPNLRDRGNQPQHF. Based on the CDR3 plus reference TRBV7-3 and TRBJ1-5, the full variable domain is GAGVSQTPSNKVTEKGKYVELRCDPISGHTALYWYRQSLGQGPEFLIYFQGTGAADDSGLPNDRFFAVRPEGSVSTLKIQRTERGDSAVYLCASSPNLRDRGNQPQHFGDGTRLSIL.

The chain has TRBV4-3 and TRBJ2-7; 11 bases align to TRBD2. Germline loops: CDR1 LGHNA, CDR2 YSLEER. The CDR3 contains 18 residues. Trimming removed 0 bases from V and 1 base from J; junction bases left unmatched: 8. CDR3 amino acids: CASSQDALAGGWSYEQYF. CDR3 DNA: TGCGCCAGCAGCCAAGATGCGCTAGCGGGAGGATGGTCCTACGAGCAGTACTTC.

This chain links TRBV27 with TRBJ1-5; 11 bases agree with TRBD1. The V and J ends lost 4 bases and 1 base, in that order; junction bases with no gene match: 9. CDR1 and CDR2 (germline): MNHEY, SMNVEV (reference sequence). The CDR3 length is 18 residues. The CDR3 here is CASSSWTGGVGSNQPQHF. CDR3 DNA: TGTGCCAGCAGTTCCTGGACAGGGGGCGTCGGGAGCAATCAGCCCCAGCATTTT.

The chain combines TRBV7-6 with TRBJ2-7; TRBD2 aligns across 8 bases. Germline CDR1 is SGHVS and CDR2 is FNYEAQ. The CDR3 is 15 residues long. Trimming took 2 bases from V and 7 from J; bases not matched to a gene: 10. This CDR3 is CASSLIGAGTREQYF. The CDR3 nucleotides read TGTGCCAGCAGCTTAATCGGGGCCGGGACTAGAGAGCAGTACTTC.

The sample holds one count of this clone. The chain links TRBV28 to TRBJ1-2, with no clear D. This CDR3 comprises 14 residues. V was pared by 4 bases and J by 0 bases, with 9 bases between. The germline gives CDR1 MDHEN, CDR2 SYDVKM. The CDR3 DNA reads TGTGCCAGCAGTTCCCGCCCGTCTAACTATGGCTACACCTTC. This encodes CASSSRPSNYGYTF.

The CDR3 is CASSPGSGSINEQFF. CDR3 nucleotides: TGCGCCAGCAGCCCCGGCAGCGGGAGTATCAATGAGCAGTTCTTC. The gene calls are TRBV4-3 and TRBJ2-1; 8 positions match TRBD2. V lost 4 bases to trimming and J lost 6 bases; unmatched junction nucleotides: 8. The CDR3 is 15 residues long. Per germline, CDR1 LGHNA and CDR2 YSLEER.

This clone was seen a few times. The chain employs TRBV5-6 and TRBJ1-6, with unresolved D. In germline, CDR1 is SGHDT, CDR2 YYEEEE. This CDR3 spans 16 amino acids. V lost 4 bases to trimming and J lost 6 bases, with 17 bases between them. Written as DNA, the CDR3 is TGTGCCAGCAGCCCAACCACCGGGTCCATTAATTCACCCCTCCACTTT. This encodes CASSPTTGSINSPLHF.

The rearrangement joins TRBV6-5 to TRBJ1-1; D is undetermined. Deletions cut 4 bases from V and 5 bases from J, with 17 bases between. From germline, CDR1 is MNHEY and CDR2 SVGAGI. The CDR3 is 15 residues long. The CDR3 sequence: CASSSFVRMGTEAFF. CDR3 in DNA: TGTGCCAGCAGTTCCTTCGTCCGCATGGGTACTGAAGCTTTCTTT.

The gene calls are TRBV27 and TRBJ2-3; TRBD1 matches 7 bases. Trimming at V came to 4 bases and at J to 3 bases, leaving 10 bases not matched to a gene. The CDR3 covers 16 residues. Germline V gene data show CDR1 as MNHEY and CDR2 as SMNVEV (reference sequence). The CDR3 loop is CASSSYTDRETDTQYF. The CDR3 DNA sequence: TGTGCCAGCAGTTCCTACACCGACAGGGAAACAGATACGCAGTATTTT.

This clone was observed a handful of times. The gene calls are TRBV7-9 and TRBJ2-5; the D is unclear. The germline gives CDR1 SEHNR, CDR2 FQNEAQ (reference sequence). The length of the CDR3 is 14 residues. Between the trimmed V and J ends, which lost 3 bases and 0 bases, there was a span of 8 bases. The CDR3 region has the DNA TGTGCCAGCAGCTTCTACGCAGACCAAGAGACCCAGTACTTC. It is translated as CASSFYADQETQYF.